The source of this TCR beta chain is a study of T cell responses to AZD1222 COVID-19 vaccine. General study results and limits: Most donors were white British and more were female, and clonal diversity was possibly underestimated.

Generated by immunoSEQ multiplex PCR, the TCRdb table keeps only in-frame clones and is missing some. The sample lists 160,000 or so clones, around 87% occurring once. Trimming cost V 3 bases and J 2 bases, with 2 bases left between them. This CDR3 has 13 amino acids. Second doses were pooled across both intervals (about 4 or about 12 weeks). Concerning this clone itself: Its target is unknown.

V is TRBV12-3 or TRBV12-4 and J is TRBJ2-6; D is unclear. The sequencing used peripheral blood, collected 28 days after the second AZD1222 dose. The clonotype originates from an adult who received the AZD1222 COVID-19 vaccine. CDR3 DNA: TGTGCCAGCAGTTTGACTGGGGCCAACGTCCTGACTTTC. It is translated as CASSLTGANVLTF.